This T cell receptor beta chain appears in the sequencing data of a study of T-cell reconstitution after alpha-beta-depleted transplantation in children. Regarding the study as a whole: Several patients had high TCRbeta diversity at day 60; it came from surviving recipient T cells and thymic progenitors. T cells produced anew were the main source of T-cell counts and diversity one year after transplant. Two months or so post-transplant, alpha-beta T cells reportedly derived from several hundred expanded graft clones.

The CDR3 consists of 13 residues. V lost 4 bases, J lost 0 bases, and 6 bases lay in between. Per germline, CDR1 SQVTM and CDR2 ANQGSEA. This clonotype was observed a few times. Its antigen is not known. Unique molecular identifiers were incorporated when the TCRbeta library was constructed. TCRdb ran MiXCR on the PCR reads and lists one entry per CDR3 protein. The table has some 350,000 distinct CDR3 sequences, around 15% seen once. This chain connects TRBV29-1 to TRBJ2-2; D call uncertain. The sequence was collected from a male patient aged 2 to 10 who had a stem cell transplant for acute lymphoblastic leukemia, so the T cells may come from the graft donor. Sample: PBMCs, mostly from graft donor cells, taken 360 days after TCRalphabeta/CD19-depleted stem cell transplant. The CDR3 loop is CSVVPSNTGELFF. The CDR3 region has the DNA TGCAGCGTTGTGCCCTCGAACACCGGGGAGCTGTTTTTT.